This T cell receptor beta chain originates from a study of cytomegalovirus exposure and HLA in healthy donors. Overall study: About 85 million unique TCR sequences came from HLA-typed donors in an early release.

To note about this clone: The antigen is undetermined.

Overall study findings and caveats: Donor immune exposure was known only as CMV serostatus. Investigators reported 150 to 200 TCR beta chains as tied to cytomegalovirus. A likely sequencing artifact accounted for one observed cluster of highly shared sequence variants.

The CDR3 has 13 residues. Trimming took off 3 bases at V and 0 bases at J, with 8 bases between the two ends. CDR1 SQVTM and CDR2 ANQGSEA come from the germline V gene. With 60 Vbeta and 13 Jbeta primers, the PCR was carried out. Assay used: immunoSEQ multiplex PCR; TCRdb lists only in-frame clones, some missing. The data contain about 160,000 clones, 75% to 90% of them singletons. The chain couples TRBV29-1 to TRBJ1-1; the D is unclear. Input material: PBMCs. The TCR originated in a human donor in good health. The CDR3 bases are TGCAGCGTTGACGCCAGAATGAACACTGAAGCTTTCTTT. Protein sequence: CSVDARMNTEAFF.